This T cell receptor (beta chain) was identified in a study of T cells after yellow fever vaccination. For the study at large: Those fractions that held only low numbers of cells were prepared using the SMART-Seq v4 Ultra Low Input RNA kit. Findings and caveats of the study: The study re-detected most primary-vaccination clones after the booster (96% CD4, almost 90% CD8). Peak timing came faster in the weaker secondary response, day 5 versus 15.

This clonotype appeared a few times. Its specificity is unknown. A 5'RACE template-switching step, the method used to make TCR cDNA, added a universal primer site and UMIs. Via MiXCR, TCRdb re-called the 5' RACE reads, giving one row per CDR3 protein. The data show approximately 120,000 distinct CDR3 sequences, around 15% seen once. Germline CDR1 LNHNV, CDR2 YYDKDF (reference sequence). The V end lost 3 bases, the J end lost 3 bases, and 9 bases lay between the germline ends. The CDR3 consists of 13 residues. The rearrangement links TRBV15 to TRBJ2-7, with D unclear. The source material was CD8+ T cells sorted from PBMCs, sampled 5 days after the yellow fever booster vaccination. The clonotype originates from a man aged 18-30 years who received the YFV17D yellow fever vaccine. The CDR3 region is CATSSGRSYEQYF. The CDR3 region has the DNA TGTGCCACCAGCAGCGGACGGAGCTACGAGCAGTACTTC.